Below, 18 T cell receptor beta chains from the same sample are listed, as sequenced in a study of molecular identifiers for immune sequencing clone quantification. TCRdb independently ran MiXCR on the PCR reads; one entry per CDR3 protein. This sample has just under 650,000 distinct CDR3 sequences; about 20% occur once, and the top ten carry 0.85%. The sample consisted of naive CD8+ T cells from blood, with Jurkat cell RNA spiked in. Subset: FACS-sorted CD8+CD4-CCR7+CD45RA+ naive T cells. The receptors come from a human donor in good health. Some libraries in this study had Jurkat cell RNA spiked in.

Many counts were recorded for this clonotype. This sequence joins TRBV6-6 and TRBJ2-2; TRBD2 might be the D (6 bases). Germline CDR1 and CDR2: MNHNY and SVGAGI (reference sequence). CDR3 size: 15 residues. Trimming took off 2 bases at V and 4 bases at J, with 11 bases between the two ends. The chain's CDR3 is CASSYPGDFTGELFF. CDR3 nucleotide sequence: TGTGCCAGCAGTTACCCGGGGGATTTCACCGGGGAGCTGTTTTTT.

This clonotype was picked up many times. V usage is TRBV4-1 and J usage is TRBJ1-5, with 10 bases that match TRBD1. Trimming cost V 1 base and J 7 bases; bases outside gene matches: 4. The germline gives CDR1 MGHRA, CDR2 YSYEKL. CDR3 length: 15 amino acids. This chain's CDR3 is CASSQVGQGSQPQHF. The DNA for the CDR3 is TGCGCCAGCAGCCAAGTGGGACAGGGGTCACAGCCCCAGCATTTT.

Many counts were recorded for this clonotype. This chain uses TRBV7-9 with TRBJ2-2; 9 nucleotides match TRBD2. Per the germline V gene, CDR1 is SEHNR and CDR2 is FQNEAQ (reference sequence). Trimming cost V 4 bases and J 4 bases; bases outside gene matches: 13. This CDR3 comprises 18 residues. The CDR3 region is CASSSRPGTSLGTGELFF. In DNA, the CDR3 is TGTGCCAGCAGCTCCCGTCCCGGGACTAGCTTAGGCACCGGGGAGCTGTTTTTT.

On this clonotype: No conserved phenylalanine or tryptophan is present at the end of the CDR3, so a read error is the likely explanation. J is TRBJ2-5 and V is TRBV7-9; a weak D match, TRBD1 (6 bases). The CDR3 loop spans 13 amino acids. Germline V CDR1 and CDR2: SEHNR, FQNEAQ (reference sequence). V was pared by 5 bases and J by 4 bases, with 11 bases between. CDR3 residues: CASSIQGRETQYL. The CDR3 nucleotides are TGTGCCAGCAGCATACAGGGCCGAGAGACCCAGTACCTC.

This clonotype was observed at least ten times. The chain links TRBV7-8 to TRBJ2-1; possible D gene TRBD1, 6 bases. Germline CDR1 SGHVS, CDR2 FQNEAQ. This CDR3 region has 16 residues. Trimming cost V 4 bases and J 2 bases, with 15 bases left between them. CDR3 bases: TGTGCCAGCAGCTCACTACAGGGTAGCCCCTACAATGAGCAGTTCTTC. Its protein product is CASSSLQGSPYNEQFF.

This clonotype has at least ten counts. V usage is TRBV7-6 and J usage is TRBJ1-1; a possible D gene is TRBD1 (6 bases). Germline V gene data show CDR1 as SGHVS and CDR2 as FNYEAQ. The CDR3 length is 14 residues. V dropped 5 bases and J dropped 8 bases, with 18 bases sitting between them. CDR3 region: CASSPQGRSGEAFF. The CDR3 DNA follows: TGTGCCAGCAGCCCACAGGGTAGGAGTGGGGAAGCTTTCTTT.

This clonotype showed up just a few times. The CDR3 DNA is TGTGCCAGCAGCTTGCCCGACAGATCCTTCTCCTACGAGCAGTACTTC. This gives the protein CASSLPDRSFSYEQYF. This chain uses TRBV6-2 or TRBV6-3 with TRBJ2-7; D may be TRBD1 (5 bases). The CDR3 has 16 residues. In germline, CDR1 is MNHEY, CDR2 SVGEGT. The V and J ends lost 6 bases and 0 bases respectively, with 18 bases between them.

This clonotype was picked up a small number of times. This may be a read error, as it is one base from a much larger clone. This CDR3 is CSAEPEVPYNEQYF. As DNA, the CDR3 is TGCAGTGCTGAGCCGGAGGTCCCCTACAATGAGCAGTACTTC. This chain uses TRBV20-1 with TRBJ2-1; TRBD2 might be the D (5 bases). The J call could be wrong; TRBJ2-7 is a better fit for the DNA end. Germline CDR1 is DFQATT and CDR2 is SNEGSKA (reference sequence). The CDR3 length is 14 residues.

This clonotype came up many times. This chain uses TRBV5-4 with TRBJ2-7; 11 bases agree with TRBD2. CDR1 is SGHNT, CDR2 YYREEE, per germline (reference sequence). The CDR3 covers 16 residues. The J segment lost 6 bases and the V segment lost 0 bases, leaving 8 bases of the junction unmatched. The CDR3 DNA sequence: TGTGCCAGCAGCTTGGCCACTAGCGGGGGTTTTCGCGAGCAGTACTTC. This codes for CASSLATSGGFREQYF.

This clonotype was observed at least ten times. The rearrangement joins TRBV5-1 to TRBJ2-1; 9 nucleotides align to TRBD1. V shed 3 bases, J shed 8 bases, and the junction held 6 bases outside the gene matches. CDR3 length: 14 amino acids. Germline loops: CDR1 SGHRS, CDR2 YFSETQ. This CDR3 reads CASSSGQGTDEQFF. Written as DNA, the CDR3 is TGCGCCAGCAGCTCCGGACAGGGGACGGATGAGCAGTTCTTC.

Points on this clonotype: A much larger clone is a single base away; this may be a read error. Because the CDR3 is missing its conserved closing phenylalanine or tryptophan, this is likely a read error. The CDR3 DNA sequence: TGTGCCAGCAGCGTATACACCGGGGAGCTGTTTTCT. This gives the protein CASSVYTGELFS. This chain connects TRBV9 to TRBJ2-2; D is unclear. Trimming left V 1 base short and J 3 bases short, with 1 base between. Germline V lookup: CDR1 SGDLS, CDR2 YYNGEE. The CDR3 runs 12 residues.

Many counts were recorded for this clonotype. This sequence joins TRBV24-1 and TRBJ2-2, with 7 bases lining up with TRBD2. J lost 1 base, V lost 10 bases, and 8 bases had no gene match. The CDR3 is 15 residues long. Germline V gene data show CDR1 as KGHDR and CDR2 as SFDVKD. The CDR3 nucleotides read TGTGCCACGATGGGGGGGTCCGTGAACACCGGGGAGCTGTTTTTT. It codes for CATMGGSVNTGELFF.

On this clonotype: A much larger clone is a single base away; this may be a read error. The chain combines TRBV12-3 or TRBV12-4 with TRBJ1-1, with D maybe TRBD1 (6 bases). This CDR3 has 11 amino acids. CDR3 coding DNA: TGTGCCAGCGGTTTCGGCAGGGGAGCTTTCTTT. Translated: CASGFGRGAFF.

A remark on this clonotype: This may be a read error: a much more frequent sequence differs by one nucleotide. The rearrangement uses TRBV19 and TRBJ1-5; D is perhaps TRBD1 (5 bases). The germline V gene encodes CDR1 LNHDA and CDR2 SQIVND (reference sequence). V was trimmed by 7 bases and J by 4 bases, leaving 8 bases between them. CDR3 length equals 12 residues. The CDR3 is CASMGGNQPQHF. In DNA, the CDR3 is TGTGCCAGTATGGGGGGAAATCAGCCCCAGCATTTT.

This clonotype was recorded many times. In DNA, the CDR3 is TGTGCCAGCAGTTTTGTGCACAGGGGGGCTGAAGCTTTCTTT. It translates to CASSFVHRGAEAFF. The rearrangement uses TRBV27 and TRBJ1-1; 8 positions agree with TRBD1. The trim removed 3 bases at V and 6 bases at J, leaving 6 bases unmatched. The CDR3 loop spans 14 amino acids. Germline lookup yields CDR1 MNHEY and CDR2 SMNVEV (reference sequence).

This clonotype was counted at least ten times. V usage is TRBV7-9 and J usage is TRBJ2-3; possibly TRBD2 for D (6 bases). Per germline, CDR1 SEHNR and CDR2 FQNEAQ (reference sequence). V lost 3 bases and J 4 bases, leaving 14 bases between the germline ends. This CDR3 is 15 amino acids long. The CDR3 is CASSFRPGVSDTQYF. CDR3 in DNA: TGTGCCAGCAGCTTTCGTCCGGGAGTGTCAGATACGCAGTATTTT.

Comment on this clonotype: The junction departs from the called germline gene at one end, perhaps through a read error. This chain uses TRBV5-3 with TRBJ2-7; 9 bases line up with TRBD2. TRBV5-3 is an open reading frame, and its role is uncertain. This CDR3 comprises 17 residues. The CDR3 loop reads CASSLAVGSGSSYEQYF. The CDR3 DNA reads as TGTGCCAGCAGCTTGGCCGTGGGTAGCGGGAGCTCCTACGAGCAGTACTTC.

At least ten counts were recorded for this clonotype. The V and J genes are TRBV12-3 or TRBV12-4 and TRBJ2-7; D is unresolved. V shed 3 bases and J shed 0 bases, with 6 bases lying between them. This CDR3 has 13 residues. CDR3 in amino acids: CASSFEHSYEQYF. The CDR3 region has the DNA TGTGCCAGCAGTTTTGAGCACTCCTACGAGCAGTACTTC.